The 14 T cell receptor beta chains in this list originate from one sample, sequenced in a study of blood T cell repertoires in COVID-19. Data came from immunoSEQ multiplex PCR; TCRdb stores just in-frame clones and leaves some out. The profile covers around 130,000 clones, with roughly four fifths appearing a single time and 11% taken by the ten largest. The source material was peripheral blood. The receptors originated from a human donor in a cohort sampled during active COVID-19.

V and J are TRBV19 and TRBJ2-3, with 9 nucleotides matching TRBD1. The germline CDR1 and CDR2 sequences are LNHDA and SQIVND (reference sequence). The CDR3 covers 18 residues. Unmatched junction bases numbered 16, after V lost 7 bases and J lost 2 bases. The CDR3 region has the DNA TGTGCCAGTATTGGCCGACAGGGGGAAAAGGGATCCACAGATACGCAGTATTTT. Protein sequence: CASIGRQGEKGSTDTQYF.

This clone was found once. The chain couples TRBV29-1 to TRBJ1-2; possible D gene TRBD1, 6 bases. Per germline, CDR1 SQVTM and CDR2 ANQGSEA. The length of the CDR3 is 14 residues. V shed 6 bases and J shed 5 bases, with 19 bases lying between them. The CDR3: CSVASGAGRYGYTF. CDR3 sequence (DNA): TGCAGCGTCGCCTCAGGGGCTGGGCGATATGGCTACACCTTC.

This clone came up once. The genes are TRBV20-1 and TRBJ2-3; no definite D call. This CDR3 has 11 amino acids. Germline V CDR1 and CDR2: DFQATT, SNEGSKA (reference sequence). V lost 0 bases, J lost 9 bases, and 7 bases lay in between. CDR3 residues: CSARDPQTQYF. CDR3 bases: TGCAGTGCTAGAGATCCCCAAACGCAGTATTTT.

The V call is TRBV5-5, the J call TRBJ1-2; TRBD1 might be the D (6 bases). CDR1 and CDR2 from the germline V gene are SGHKS and YYEKEE (reference sequence). Trimming pared 5 bases from V and 4 bases from J, leaving 21 bases between. The CDR3 spans 16 residues. The CDR3 reads CASRAGGGREFYGYTF. DNA for the CDR3: TGTGCCAGCAGAGCCGGGGGGGGCCGCGAGTTCTATGGCTACACCTTC.

The gene calls are TRBV5-4 and TRBJ2-2; the match to TRBD1 covers 10 bases. The junction had 2 bases not matched to a gene; V was cut back by 5 bases and J by 4 bases. Germline V lookup: CDR1 SGHNT, CDR2 YYREEE (reference sequence). The CDR3 totals 14 residues. CDR3 sequence: CASSRTGGTGELFF. The CDR3 DNA reads TGTGCCAGCAGTCGGACAGGGGGCACCGGGGAGCTGTTTTTT.

The rearrangement uses TRBV28 and TRBJ2-7; weak D call: TRBD2 (6 bases). Trimming pared 4 bases from V and 2 bases from J, leaving 15 bases between. The length of the CDR3 is 15 residues. Germline CDR1 reads MDHEN; CDR2 reads SYDVKM. The CDR3 loop reads CASSSGGRRAYEQYF. CDR3 DNA sequence: TGTGCCAGCAGTTCTGGAGGGCGTAGGGCCTACGAGCAGTACTTC.

This clone was counted a single time. This chain uses TRBV2 with TRBJ2-5; D gene ambiguous. With 6 bases removed from V and 5 bases from J, the gap between germline ends came to 19 bases. The CDR3 spans 15 residues. CDR1 is SNHLY, CDR2 FYNNEI, per germline. CDR3: CASRPHGSRSETQYF. CDR3 bases: TGTGCCAGCAGGCCACACGGGTCCCGGTCCGAGACCCAGTACTTC.

This clone was seen a few times. This chain connects TRBV5-5 to TRBJ1-1; 8 bases line up with TRBD1. CDR3 length equals 13 residues. The trim removed 5 bases at V and 6 bases at J, leaving 6 bases unmatched. Germline V lookup: CDR1 SGHKS, CDR2 YYEKEE (reference sequence). CDR3 nucleotides: TGTGCCAGCAGTCTGACAGGGGACTCTGAAGCTTTCTTT. Its protein is CASSLTGDSEAFF.

The rearrangement joins TRBV6-6 to TRBJ2-3, with TRBD2 matching over 10 bases. The CDR3 has 19 residues. V was pared by 5 bases and J by 4 bases, with 18 bases of the junction left unmatched. Looked up from germline, CDR1 is MNHNY and CDR2 is SVGAGI (reference sequence). CDR3: CASSQPSGGIRSLADTQYF. Here the CDR3 DNA reads TGTGCCAGCAGTCAGCCTAGCGGGGGTATCCGCTCACTCGCAGATACGCAGTATTTT.

The chain has TRBV6-1 and TRBJ1-5; TRBD1 agrees at 9 bases. The CDR3 is made up of 18 amino acids. V trimming: 4 bases; J trimming: 0 bases; junction bases outside the gene matches: 10. Germline V gene data show CDR1 as MNHNS and CDR2 as SASEGT. The CDR3 coding sequence is TGTGCCAGCAGTGCCCGGACAGGGGCGCGGTATAGCAATCAGCCCCAGCATTTT. Translated: CASSARTGARYSNQPQHF.

This clone was seen just once. The chain has TRBV14 and TRBJ1-1, with TRBD1 matching over 7 bases. CDR1 SGHDN and CDR2 FVKESK come from the germline V gene. This CDR3 is built from 14 residues. Trimming removed 0 bases from V and 6 bases from J; junction bases left unmatched: 4. The CDR3 region is CASSQEIGTAEAFF. The CDR3 DNA follows: TGTGCCAGCAGCCAAGAGATAGGGACAGCTGAAGCTTTCTTT.

This sequence joins TRBV11-2 and TRBJ2-3; D may be TRBD1 (6 bases). The germline V gene encodes CDR1 SGHAT and CDR2 FQNNGV. This CDR3 comprises 15 residues. Deletions cut 5 bases from V and 1 base from J, with 13 bases between. The CDR3 nucleotides read TGTGCCAGCAGCCCCCTAGGGGGAGGCACAGATACGCAGTATTTT. This gives the protein CASSPLGGGTDTQYF.

The V call is TRBV5-5, the J call TRBJ2-7; TRBD1 matches 8 bases. The CDR3 is 14 amino acids. CDR1 and CDR2 from the germline V gene are SGHKS and YYEKEE (reference sequence). J gave up 7 bases and V 3 bases, and 9 bases lay outside the gene matches. The CDR3 is CASSYIQGAREQYF. The DNA of the CDR3 is TGTGCCAGCAGCTATATCCAGGGGGCAAGGGAGCAGTACTTC. The entire variable domain, with the rest obtained from reference TRBV5-5 and TRBJ2-7, is as follows: DAGVTQSPTHLIKTRGQQVTLRCSPISGHKSVSWYQQVLGQGPQFIFQYYEKEERGRGNFPDRFSARQFPNYSSELNVNALLLGDSALYLCASSYIQGAREQYFGPGTRLTVT.

This clone was observed at least ten times. The CDR3: CASSESGAYEQYF. CDR3 in DNA: TGCGCCAGCAGTGAGTCGGGAGCCTACGAGCAGTACTTC. The chain joins TRBV10-1 to TRBJ2-7, with a weak D call TRBD2 (5 bases). Trimming cost V 0 bases and J 2 bases, with 5 bases left between them. From germline, CDR1 is WNHNN and CDR2 SYGVQD (reference sequence). The CDR3 is made up of 13 amino acids.